This T cell receptor (beta chain) comes out of a study of T-cell memory formation after mild COVID-19. General observations from the study: While clones contracting from day 15 to 85 were balanced between CD4 and CD8, later expanders leaned CD4+. Prior to infection, memory already included some responding clones, suggesting cross-reactive memory joined.

TCRdb called the 5' RACE reads again in MiXCR, with one record for every CDR3 protein. The sample has 400,000 to 450,000 distinct CDR3 sequences, over 15% seen once; the top ten hold around a fifth. About this clonotype: Its antigen is currently unknown.

Germline V gene lookup returns CDR1 SGHRS and CDR2 YFSETQ. The germline V and J ends were trimmed by 5 bases and 8 bases, with 11 bases remaining between them. The CDR3 has 12 residues. Sequencing used PBMCs or a T cell subset sorted from them (not recorded which). This chain joins TRBV5-1 and TRBJ2-1; D is uncertain. This TCR was sampled from a man between 18 and 29 years old who had mild COVID-19 (a few samples of this study predate the infection). Cell type and time point are not known. The CDR3, as DNA: TGCGCCAGCAGTCACAATAGTGATGAGCAGTTCTTC. Its protein product is CASSHNSDEQFF.